These 13 T cell receptor beta chains share one sample of origin, sequenced in a study of cytomegalovirus exposure and HLA in healthy donors (dated by TCRdb to 2015 to 2018). Library generation was performed with the immunoSEQ multiplex PCR assay. A mixture of 60 forward primers for TCR Vbeta segments and 13 reverse primers for TCR Jbeta segments was used in the multiplex PCR. TCRdb's version of the immuneACCESS table is confined to in-frame rearrangements and falls short of the full clone set. An unresolved V gene accounts for under half of the shortfall where checked; the remainder is of unknown origin. In all, the sample holds about 130,000 clones, and about 85% of those were seen once. The leading ten clones occupy approximately 4% of the sample. Input material: PBMCs. The receptor source for this set is a young man in good health and CMV-seropositive.

A note on this clone: Additional DNA sequences in this sample encode the identical CDR3. This chain connects TRBV2 to TRBJ1-2; TRBD1 aligns across 9 bases. The CDR3 length is 15 residues. The V segment lost 4 bases and the J segment 7 bases; nucleotides outside the gene matches: 10. Germline V gene data show CDR1 as SNHLY and CDR2 as FYNNEI. For the CDR3, the DNA is TGTGCCAGCAGTGGGGGTACAGGGGGCATTGGTGGCTACACCTTC. It codes for CASSGGTGGIGGYTF. Filled out from reference TRBV2 and TRBJ1-2, the complete variable domain reads EPEVTQTPSHQVTQMGQEVILRCVPISNHLYFYWYRQILGQKVEFLVSFYNNEISEKSEIFDDQFSVERPDGSNFTLKIRSTKLEDSAMYFCASSGGTGGIGGYTFGSGTRLTVV.

This chain connects TRBV10-3 to TRBJ2-3; the match to TRBD2 covers 8 bases. Germline V CDR1 and CDR2: ENHRY, SYGVKD. This CDR3 comprises 17 residues. V lost 6 bases and J lost 0; bases outside the gene matches: 11. This CDR3 reads CAISETIAGTSTDTQYF. CDR3 DNA sequence: TGTGCCATCAGCGAAACCATAGCGGGGACTAGCACAGATACGCAGTATTTT.

This chain uses TRBV7-9 with TRBJ2-3; tentatively, D is TRBD2 (5 bases). Per germline, CDR1 SEHNR and CDR2 FQNEAQ (reference sequence). The CDR3 has 12 residues. Trimming took off 2 bases at V and 6 bases at J, with 6 bases between the two ends. The CDR3 DNA is TGTGCCAGCAGCTTAACGGGGGATACGCAGTATTTT. Amino acids: CASSLTGDTQYF.

This sequence joins TRBV6-6 and TRBJ2-1; perhaps TRBD2 as D (5 bases). This CDR3 has 14 amino acids. Per the germline V gene, CDR1 is MNHNY and CDR2 is SVGAGI (reference sequence). Trimming stripped 0 bases from V and 7 bases from J, with 10 bases between. This CDR3 is CASSYSASWNEQFF. DNA of the CDR3: TGTGCCAGCAGTTACTCGGCTAGCTGGAATGAGCAGTTCTTC.

V usage is TRBV27 and J usage is TRBJ1-5; no clear D gene. The CDR3 covers 14 residues. Trimming took off 3 bases at V and 7 bases at J, with 13 bases between the two ends. In germline, CDR1 is MNHEY, CDR2 SMNVEV (reference sequence). This chain's CDR3 is CASSFPPGWQPQHF. In DNA, the CDR3 is TGTGCCAGCAGTTTCCCCCCCGGGTGGCAGCCCCAGCATTTT.

The V gene is TRBV7-2, the J gene TRBJ2-7, with 9 bases that match TRBD2. CDR1 and CDR2 from the germline V gene are SGHTA and FQGNSA. This CDR3 comprises 14 residues. Trimming cost V 8 bases and J 3 bases; bases outside gene matches: 8. This CDR3 is CASVRLAAGYEQYF. The CDR3 DNA reads as TGTGCCAGCGTACGACTAGCGGCGGGCTACGAGCAGTACTTC. Full variable domain (remainder filled in from reference TRBV7-2 and TRBJ2-7): GAGVSQSPSNKVTEKGKDVELRCDPISGHTALYWYRQSLGQGLEFLIYFQGNSAPDKSGLPSDRFSAERTGGSVSTLTIQRTQQEDSAVYLCASVRLAAGYEQYFGPGTRLTVT.

The chain links TRBV30 to TRBJ1-4, with D uncertain. Trimming left V 3 bases short and J 0 bases short, with 17 bases between. Germline V lookup: CDR1 GTSNPN, CDR2 SVGIG (reference sequence). CDR3 size: 17 residues. The CDR3 reads CAWRWAHLIATNEKLFF. For the CDR3, the DNA is TGTGCCTGGAGATGGGCACACCTGATTGCAACTAATGAAAAACTGTTTTTT.

The sample holds a few counts of this clone. This chain uses TRBV2 with TRBJ1-5, with 9 nucleotides matching TRBD1. Germline V CDR1 and CDR2: SNHLY, FYNNEI. The trim removed 6 bases at V and 7 bases at J, leaving 4 bases unmatched. There are 13 residues in the CDR3. The CDR3 coding sequence is TGTGCCAGCAGGACAGGGGGAGGGCAGCCCCAGCATTTT. Translated, it gives CASRTGGGQPQHF.

The chain employs TRBV13 and TRBJ2-3; TRBD2 is a possible D gene (7 bases). The V end lost 4 bases, the J end lost 2 bases, and 13 bases lay between the germline ends. CDR3 length: 15 residues. From germline, CDR1 is PRHDT and CDR2 FYEKMQ (reference sequence). CDR3 in DNA: TGTGCCAGCAGCTCGACCGGGGGGCCCACAGATACGCAGTATTTT. Its protein is CASSSTGGPTDTQYF.

V and J are TRBV19 and TRBJ2-7; 9 bases line up with TRBD2. The CDR3 consists of 15 residues. From germline, CDR1 is LNHDA and CDR2 SQIVND (reference sequence). J lost 2 bases, V lost 3 bases, and 5 bases had no gene match. The CDR3 coding sequence is TGTGCCAGTAGTATTGGAGGACTAGCGCCCTACGAGCAGTACTTC. Its protein is CASSIGGLAPYEQYF.

The chain carries TRBV7-8 and TRBJ1-1; 7 nucleotides match TRBD1. In germline, CDR1 is SGHVS, CDR2 FQNEAQ. The CDR3 is 15 amino acids. V was clipped by 7 bases and J by 4 bases; unmatched bases: 12. CDR3 nucleotide sequence: TGTGCCAGCATTCGACAGGGTTCATTGAGCACTGAAGCTTTCTTT. Its translation is CASIRQGSLSTEAFF.

The V and J genes are TRBV27 and TRBJ2-1; 8 bases are shared with TRBD1. The ends lost 2 bases at V and 2 bases at J; junction bases unmatched: 5. The CDR3 spans 16 residues. Germline CDR1 and CDR2: MNHEY and SMNVEV (reference sequence). The CDR3 protein is CASSLDIQGAYNEQFF. CDR3 DNA sequence: TGTGCCAGCAGTTTAGACATACAGGGGGCCTACAATGAGCAGTTCTTC.

CDR3 loop: CASNPREDGGYGYTF. The CDR3 nucleotides read TGTGCCAGCAACCCCCGGGAGGACGGCGGCTATGGCTACACCTTC. The chain couples TRBV6-1 to TRBJ1-2; D not certain. This CDR3 comprises 15 residues. CDR1 and CDR2 (germline): MNHNS, SASEGT. V was pared by 7 bases and J by 4 bases, with 19 bases between.